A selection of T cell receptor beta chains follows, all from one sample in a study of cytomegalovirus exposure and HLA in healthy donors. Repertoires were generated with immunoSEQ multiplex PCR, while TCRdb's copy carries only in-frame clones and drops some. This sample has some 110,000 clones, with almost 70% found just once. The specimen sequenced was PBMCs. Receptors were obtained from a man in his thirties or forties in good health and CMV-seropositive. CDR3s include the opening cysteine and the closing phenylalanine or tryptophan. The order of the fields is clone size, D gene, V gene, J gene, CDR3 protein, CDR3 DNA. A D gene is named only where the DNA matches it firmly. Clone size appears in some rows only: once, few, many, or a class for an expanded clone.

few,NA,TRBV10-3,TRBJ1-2,CAISEGREGYGYTF,TGTGCCATCAGTGAGGGCAGGGAGGGCTATGGCTACACCTTC
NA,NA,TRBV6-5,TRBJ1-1,CASSFSGLRTEAFF,TGTGCCAGCAGTTTTAGCGGCTTGCGCACTGAAGCTTTCTTT
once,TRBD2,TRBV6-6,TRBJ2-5,CASRAGTSGQETQYF,TGTGCCAGCAGAGCCGGGACTAGCGGCCAAGAGACCCAGTACTTC
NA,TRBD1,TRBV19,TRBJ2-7,CASQQGSYEQYF,TGTGCCAGCCAACAGGGGAGTTACGAGCAGTACTTC
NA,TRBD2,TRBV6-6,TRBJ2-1,CASSYSAGGYNEQFF,TGTGCCAGCAGTTACTCTGCGGGGGGCTACAATGAGCAGTTCTTC
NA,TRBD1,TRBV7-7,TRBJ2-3,CASSLGIQGAYSDTQYF,TGTGCTAGCAGCTTAGGCATACAGGGGGCTTACTCAGATACGCAGTATTTT
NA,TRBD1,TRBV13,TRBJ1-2,CASSPRTGPPQGYTF,TGTGCCAGCAGCCCCCGGACAGGGCCTCCCCAAGGCTACACCTTC
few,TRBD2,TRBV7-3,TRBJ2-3,CASSSLGGSADTQYF,TGTGCCAGCAGCTCCCTGGGCGGGAGTGCAGATACGCAGTATTTT
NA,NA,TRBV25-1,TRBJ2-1,CASTFPSQGEQFF,TGTGCCAGCACCTTCCCTTCCCAGGGAGAGCAGTTCTTC
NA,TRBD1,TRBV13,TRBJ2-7,CASSFDRVGNEQYF,TGTGCCAGCAGCTTTGACAGGGTCGGCAACGAGCAGTACTTC
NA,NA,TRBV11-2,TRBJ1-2,CASSLLSENYGYTF,TGTGCCAGCAGCTTACTTTCAGAAAACTATGGCTACACCTTC
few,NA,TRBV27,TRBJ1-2,CASSPSGYGYTF,TGTGCCAGCAGTCCTTCGGGCTATGGCTACACCTTC
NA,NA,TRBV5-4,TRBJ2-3,CASSQLGGPGDTQYF,TGTGCCAGCAGCCAACTAGGTGGGCCGGGAGATACGCAGTATTTT
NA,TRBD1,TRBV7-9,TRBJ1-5,CASSSDRERGQPQHF,TGTGCCAGCAGCTCGGACAGGGAAAGAGGTCAGCCCCAGCATTTT
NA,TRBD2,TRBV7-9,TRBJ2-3,CASSHKPSGRTDTQYF,TGTGCCAGCAGCCACAAACCGAGCGGGAGGACAGATACGCAGTATTTT
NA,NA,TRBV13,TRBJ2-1,CASSSGLSYNEQFF,TGTGCCAGCAGCTCGGGTCTGTCTTACAATGAGCAGTTCTTC
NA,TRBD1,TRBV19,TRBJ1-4,CASSVGQAPAGEKLFF,TGTGCCAGTAGTGTCGGACAGGCCCCCGCAGGGGAAAAACTGTTTTTT
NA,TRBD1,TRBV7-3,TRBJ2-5,CASSRTGSETQYF,TGTGCCAGCAGCCGGACAGGAAGTGAGACCCAGTACTTC
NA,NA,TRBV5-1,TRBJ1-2,CASSPQQRYGYTF,TGCGCCAGCAGCCCTCAGCAGCGTTATGGCTACACCTTC
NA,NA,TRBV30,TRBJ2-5,CAWSVLSGAQYF,TGTGCCTGGAGTGTCCTTTCAGGGGCCCAGTACTTC